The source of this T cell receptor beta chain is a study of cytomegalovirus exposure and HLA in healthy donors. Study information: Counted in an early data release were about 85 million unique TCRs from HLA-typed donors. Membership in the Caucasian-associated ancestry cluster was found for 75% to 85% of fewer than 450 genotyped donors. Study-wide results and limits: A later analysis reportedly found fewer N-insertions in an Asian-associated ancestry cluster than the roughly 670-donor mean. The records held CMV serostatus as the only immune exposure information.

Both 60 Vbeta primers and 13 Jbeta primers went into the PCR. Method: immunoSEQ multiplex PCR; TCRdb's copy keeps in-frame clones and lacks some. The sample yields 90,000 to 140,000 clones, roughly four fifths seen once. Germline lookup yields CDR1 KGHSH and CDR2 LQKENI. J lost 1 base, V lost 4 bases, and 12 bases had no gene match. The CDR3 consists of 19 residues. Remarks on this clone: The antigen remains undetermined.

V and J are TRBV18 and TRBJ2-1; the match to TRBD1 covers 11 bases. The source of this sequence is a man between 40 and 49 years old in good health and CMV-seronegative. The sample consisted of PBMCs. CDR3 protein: CASSHGTGGVRRSYNEQFF. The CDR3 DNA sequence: TGTGCCAGCTCACATGGGACAGGGGGGGTCCGCCGGTCCTACAATGAGCAGTTCTTC.